The 32 T cell receptor beta chains presented below share a single source sample, sequenced in a study of quantifying T cell responses using KT2 cells. At the level of the study: RNA was reverse transcribed with TCR alpha and beta constant-region primers.

Each cDNA got a UMI-containing oligo ligated at its 3' end. The first PCR ran 3 to 5 cycles with an equimolar RC1.1 and RC1.2 beta primer mix. TCRdb reanalysed the UMI-ligation and nested PCR reads using MiXCR and keeps one entry per CDR3 protein. This sample carries roughly 51,000 distinct CDR3 sequences, 9% to 15% of them seen once, and the ten largest clones take about 9.5%. Sequences were obtained from PBMCs spiked with cells of the T cell clone KT2. The receptors shown here come from a human donor.

This clonotype was counted many times. V usage is TRBV6-5 and J usage is TRBJ2-7, with D hard to call. The CDR3 covers 15 residues. Deletions cut 0 bases from V and 6 bases from J, with 15 bases between. Looked up from germline, CDR1 is MNHEY and CDR2 is SVGAGI. The CDR3 DNA is TGTGCCAGCAGTTACTCGCTAGACAAGGTCTCCGAGCAGTACTTC. Its protein is CASSYSLDKVSEQYF.

The genes are TRBV6-6 and TRBJ2-7; D perhaps matches TRBD1 (6 bases). Germline CDR1 and CDR2: MNHNY and SVGAGI (reference sequence). Trimming took off 8 bases at V and 4 bases at J, with 15 bases between the two ends. This CDR3 has 13 amino acids. This CDR3 reads CASSRDTLYEQYF. CDR3 bases: TGTGCCAGCTCCCGGGACACCCTATACGAGCAGTACTTC.

This chain uses TRBV6-2 or TRBV6-3 with TRBJ2-5; 8 bases match TRBD2. Germline CDR1 is MNHEY and CDR2 is SVGEGT. The J segment lost 7 bases and the V segment lost 6 bases, leaving 4 bases of the junction unmatched. The CDR3 length is 12 residues. CDR3 sequence (DNA): TGTGCCAGCAGAAAACTAGCGGCGACCCAGTACTTC. It encodes CASRKLAATQYF.

The V call is TRBV25-1, the J call TRBJ2-7; D gene uncertain. Trimming left V 9 bases short and J 0 bases short, with 9 bases between. The CDR3 loop spans 12 amino acids. Germline lookup yields CDR1 MGHDK and CDR2 SYGVNS. CDR3 in amino acids: CASGDFSYEQYF. CDR3 nucleotide sequence: TGTGCCAGTGGTGACTTCTCCTACGAGCAGTACTTC.

In its sample, this clonotype was seen a few times. The gene calls are TRBV20-1 and TRBJ1-5, with D perhaps matching TRBD1 (5 bases). CDR1 DFQATT and CDR2 SNEGSKA come from the germline V gene (reference sequence). Trimming shortened V by 6 bases and J by 5 bases, and 23 bases separated the two germline ends. The CDR3 has 16 amino acids. The CDR3 DNA follows: TGCAGTGCCCCCCTCTCGTCGGGGGTCGAGGATCAGCCCCAGCATTTT. Its protein is CSAPLSSGVEDQPQHF.

The rearrangement joins TRBV11-2 to TRBJ2-1, with 12 bases lining up with TRBD2. The CDR3 is 13 residues long. The germline gives CDR1 SGHAT, CDR2 FQNNGV. Losses at the gene ends were 2 bases for V and 12 bases for J; bases not matched to a gene: 2. CDR3 nucleotide sequence: TGTGCCAGCAGCTTATCACTAGCGGGAGGGCAGTTCTTC. Translation gives CASSLSLAGGQFF.

This chain links TRBV6-5 with TRBJ1-2; TRBD1 might be the D (5 bases). The CDR3 is made up of 16 amino acids. Trimming stripped 0 bases from V and 2 bases from J, with 13 bases between. Germline lookup yields CDR1 MNHEY and CDR2 SVGAGI. CDR3 amino acids: CASSYSRQGKNYGYTF. The CDR3, as DNA: TGTGCCAGCAGTTACTCGAGGCAGGGAAAAAACTATGGCTACACCTTC.

The V and J genes are TRBV5-1 and TRBJ1-1; D is ambiguous. V was cut by 0 bases and J by 7 bases, with 13 bases left in between. The CDR3 is made up of 14 amino acids. CDR1 is SGHRS and CDR2 is YFSETQ in the germline V gene. The CDR3 loop is CASSLAGRRSEAFF. DNA of the CDR3: TGCGCCAGCAGCTTGGCCGGCCGCCGCAGTGAAGCTTTCTTT.

There are a few counts of this clonotype. CDR3 loop: CASSSGLAGGADTQYF. In DNA, the CDR3 is TGCGCCAGCAGCTCCGGCCTAGCGGGAGGTGCAGATACGCAGTATTTT. This chain uses TRBV4-3 with TRBJ2-3; 11 bases map to TRBD2. This CDR3 contains 16 residues. The germline gives CDR1 LGHNA, CDR2 YSLEER. V trimming: 5 bases; J trimming: 4 bases; junction bases outside the gene matches: 8.

The chain carries TRBV27 and TRBJ1-1; TRBD1 aligns across 7 bases. The ends lost 5 bases at V and 2 bases at J; junction bases unmatched: 11. Germline CDR1 and CDR2: MNHEY and SMNVEV (reference sequence). This CDR3 contains 16 residues. The CDR3 DNA is TGTGCCAGCAGTAGCACCCCTGGAGGGGGCAACACTGAAGCTTTCTTT. Residues: CASSSTPGGGNTEAFF.

In DNA form, the CDR3 reads TGTGCCAGCAGCTCTAGCGGGAATAATGAGCAGTTCTTC. This encodes CASSSSGNNEQFF. J is TRBJ2-1 and V is TRBV7-2; 9 bases fit TRBD2. V lost 4 bases and J lost 7; bases outside the gene matches: 2. The V gene's germline CDR1 is SGHTA and CDR2 FQGNSA. The CDR3 is 13 residues long.

V is TRBV20-1 and J is TRBJ1-1; tentatively, D is TRBD1 (6 bases). Trimming removed 4 bases at V and 5 bases at J, with 11 bases between. This CDR3 spans 12 amino acids. Germline lookup yields CDR1 DFQATT and CDR2 SNEGSKA (reference sequence). Here the CDR3 reads CSAKQGGTEAFF. CDR3 DNA: TGCAGTGCTAAACAGGGAGGTACTGAAGCTTTCTTT.

In this sample, this clonotype turned up many times. The chain uses TRBV20-1 and TRBJ2-7, with TRBD1 matching over 11 bases. Germline V CDR1 and CDR2: DFQATT, SNEGSKA (reference sequence). The ends lost 3 bases at V and 4 bases at J; junction bases unmatched: 11. The CDR3 has 16 amino acids. The CDR3: CSASNPGQGASYEQYF. CDR3 DNA sequence: TGCAGTGCTAGTAATCCAGGACAGGGGGCCTCTTACGAGCAGTACTTC.

The gene calls are TRBV3-1 and TRBJ1-1, with 7 bases identical to TRBD1. Germline-derived CDR1 and CDR2 are LGHDT and YNNKEL (reference sequence). V was pared by 1 base and J by 5 bases, with 7 bases of the junction left unmatched. The CDR3 sequence is 15 residues long. The CDR3 loop reads CASSQGPGGKTEAFF. The CDR3 nucleotides are TGTGCCAGCAGCCAAGGTCCAGGGGGGAAGACTGAAGCTTTCTTT.

V usage is TRBV21-1 and J usage is TRBJ1-1; the table names TRBD1, a call not compared with the DNA. TRBV21-1 is listed as a pseudogene. The CDR3 extends over 12 amino acids. CDR3 in amino acids: CASPWPTLGAFF. The CDR3 nucleotides read TGTGCCAGTCCCTGGCCCACGCTCGGAGCTTTCTTT.

This sequence joins TRBV3-1 and TRBJ2-5; D unclear. CDR1 and CDR2 from the germline V gene are LGHDT and YNNKEL (reference sequence). The CDR3 runs 17 residues. The ends were cut back, 1 base at V and 0 bases at J, with 15 bases in the middle. The CDR3 region has the DNA TGTGCCAGCAGCCAAGCCACCCGTCGAGCGTACCAAGAGACCCAGTACTTC. Translated: CASSQATRRAYQETQYF.

The V gene is TRBV15, the J gene TRBJ2-5; 10 bases are a match to TRBD1. The germline V gene has CDR1 LNHNV and CDR2 YYDKDF (reference sequence). J was trimmed by 5 bases and V by 4 bases; bases with no gene match: 10. The CDR3 is 16 amino acids. This CDR3 reads CATSTRQGAFSETQYF. Written as DNA, the CDR3 is TGTGCCACCAGCACCAGACAGGGGGCATTTTCGGAGACCCAGTACTTC.

This clonotype was picked up a small number of times. Here the CDR3 reads CASSSLAGGLSTDTQYF. The CDR3, as DNA: TGTGCCAGCAGCTCATTAGCGGGGGGGCTGAGCACAGATACGCAGTATTTT. The V and J genes are TRBV9 and TRBJ2-3; TRBD2 agrees at 11 bases. Germline V lookup: CDR1 SGDLS, CDR2 YYNGEE. Unmatched junction bases numbered 7, after V lost 4 bases and J lost 0 bases. The CDR3 has 17 residues.

Ten or more counts support this clonotype. The rearrangement uses TRBV6-1 and TRBJ1-1, with D possibly being TRBD1 (5 bases). CDR1 and CDR2 from the germline V gene are MNHNS and SASEGT. V was clipped by 3 bases and J by 1 base, with 9 bases between them. This CDR3 has 14 amino acids. In DNA form, the CDR3 reads TGTGCCAGCAGTGATTTGAGGGGGAACACTGAAGCTTTCTTT. Encoded protein: CASSDLRGNTEAFF.

This clonotype was picked up a small number of times. The chain joins TRBV3-1 to TRBJ1-1, with D possibly being TRBD1 (6 bases). Germline V gene data show CDR1 as LGHDT and CDR2 as YNNKEL (reference sequence). The length of the CDR3 is 15 residues. The V end lost 1 base, the J end lost 1 base, and 10 bases lay between the germline ends. In nucleotides, the CDR3 is TGTGCCAGCAGCCAAGCTGGACAGCCGAACACTGAAGCTTTCTTT. Protein: CASSQAGQPNTEAFF.

This clonotype showed up just a few times. The J gene is TRBJ1-6, the V gene TRBV10-2; possibly TRBD1 for D (5 bases). CDR1 is WSHSY, CDR2 SAAADI, per germline. The CDR3 consists of 13 residues. The V end lost 3 bases, the J end lost 7 bases, and 7 bases lay between the germline ends. The CDR3 DNA sequence: TGCGCCAGCAGTGACAGGGAAAATTCACCCCTCCACTTT. It translates to CASSDRENSPLHF.

This clonotype was seen ten or more times. The chain uses TRBV7-9 and TRBJ2-1; D tentatively fits TRBD1 or TRBD2 (5 bases each). CDR1 and CDR2 from the germline V gene are SEHNR and FQNEAQ (reference sequence). Between the trimmed V and J ends, which lost 3 bases and 7 bases, there was a span of 10 bases. The CDR3 totals 13 residues. CDR3 in DNA: TGTGCCAGCAGCTTGAGGGGTGAAAATGAGCAGTTCTTC. As protein: CASSLRGENEQFF.

V usage is TRBV7-2 and J usage is TRBJ2-2; no firm D call. The germline V gene encodes CDR1 SGHTA and CDR2 FQGNSA. Deletions cut 1 base from V and 4 bases from J, with 16 bases between. The CDR3 has 17 residues. The CDR3 nucleotides are TGTGCCAGCAGCTTAGATACCACCAGGCAAGGCACCGGGGAGCTGTTTTTT. It is translated as CASSLDTTRQGTGELFF.

This clonotype occurred many times. The chain recombines TRBV7-9 with TRBJ1-2; D remains unclear. This CDR3 region has 13 residues. The germline V and J ends were trimmed by 3 bases and 2 bases, with 7 bases remaining between them. Germline V gene data show CDR1 as SEHNR and CDR2 as FQNEAQ (reference sequence). CDR3 DNA: TGTGCCAGCAGCTTGGAGAACAACTATGGCTACACCTTC. Translating gives CASSLENNYGYTF. The full variable domain, with the rest looked up from reference TRBV7-9 and TRBJ1-2, is DTGVSQNPRHKITKRGQNVTFRCDPISEHNRLYWYRQTLGQGPEFLTYFQNEAQLEKSRLLSDRFSAERPKGSFSTLEIQRTEQGDSAMYLCASSLENNYGYTFGSGTRLTVV.

This clonotype turned up a few times. The J gene is TRBJ1-2, the V gene TRBV11-2, with D perhaps matching TRBD1 (5 bases). V lost 4 bases and J lost 3, with 12 bases in between. The length of the CDR3 is 14 residues. From germline, CDR1 is SGHAT and CDR2 FQNNGV. CDR3 protein: CASSSLGGDYGYTF. The CDR3 DNA follows: TGTGCCAGCAGCTCCCTGGGGGGGGACTATGGCTACACCTTC. The whole variable domain, filled in from reference TRBV11-2 and TRBJ1-2, reads EAGVAQSPRYKIIEKRQSVAFWCNPISGHATLYWYQQILGQGPKLLIQFQNNGVVDDSQLPKDRFSAERLKGVDSTLKIQPAKLEDSAVYLCASSSLGGDYGYTFGSGTRLTVV.

The V call is TRBV7-9, the J call TRBJ1-2; D uncertain. The V gene lost 4 bases and the J gene lost 5 bases, with 11 bases spanning the gap. The CDR3 length is 13 residues. Germline-derived CDR1 and CDR2 are SEHNR and FQNEAQ (reference sequence). The CDR3 protein is CASSSMTGYGYTF. DNA for the CDR3: TGTGCCAGCAGCTCGATGACGGGGTATGGCTACACCTTC.

This chain joins TRBV27 and TRBJ2-3; 9 bases are a match to TRBD2. J lost 10 bases, V lost 2 bases, and 4 bases had no gene match. This CDR3 has 13 residues. The germline CDR1 and CDR2 sequences are MNHEY and SMNVEV (reference sequence). The CDR3 nucleotides read TGTGCCAGCAGTTTAGAGCGGGGGGTCTCGCAGTATTTT. Translating gives CASSLERGVSQYF.

This clonotype came up many times. The chain combines TRBV10-3 with TRBJ2-7, with D perhaps matching TRBD2 (7 bases). There are 13 residues in the CDR3. Germline V CDR1 and CDR2: ENHRY, SYGVKD. Trimming took 10 bases from V and 2 from J, leaving 15 bases between them. The CDR3 protein is CATRGGVAYEQYF. CDR3 bases: TGTGCCACAAGGGGGGGAGTTGCCTACGAGCAGTACTTC.

This clonotype occurred many times. The chain combines TRBV14 with TRBJ2-1; D unresolved. The V gene's germline CDR1 is SGHDN and CDR2 FVKESK. The CDR3 spans 15 residues. V was cut by 0 bases and J by 1 base, with 7 bases left in between. As DNA, the CDR3 is TGTGCCAGCAGCCAAGAGTTTGGGTCCTACAATGAGCAGTTCTTC. Its translation: CASSQEFGSYNEQFF.

This clonotype has only a few counts. This chain links TRBV15 with TRBJ1-5; D unresolved. The CDR3 has 17 residues. CDR1 is LNHNV, CDR2 YYDKDF, per germline (reference sequence). Trimming took 0 bases from V and 1 from J, leaving 13 bases between them. CDR3 region: CATSRDFGVGSNQPQHF. The CDR3 coding sequence is TGTGCCACCAGCAGAGATTTCGGGGTAGGAAGCAATCAGCCCCAGCATTTT. The full variable domain, completed using reference TRBV15 and TRBJ1-5, is DAMVIQNPRYQVTQFGKPVTLSCSQTLNHNVMYWYQQKSSQAPKLLFHYYDKDFNNEADTPDNFQSRRPNTSFCFLDIRSPGLGDTAMYLCATSRDFGVGSNQPQHFGDGTRLSIL.

This clonotype was detected only a few times. The chain carries TRBV7-9 and TRBJ2-5, with a weak D call TRBD2 (6 bases). The CDR3 extends over 11 amino acids. The V gene's germline CDR1 is SEHNR and CDR2 FQNEAQ (reference sequence). Trimming removed 3 bases at V and 13 bases at J, with 12 bases between. As DNA, the CDR3 is TGTGCCAGCAGCTTGGGGGAGGTCTCGTACTTC. As protein: CASSLGEVSYF.

This clonotype turned up a few times. The chain links TRBV14 to TRBJ1-2, with 8 bases aligning to TRBD1. The V segment lost 2 bases and the J segment 3 bases; nucleotides outside the gene matches: 8. The CDR3 consists of 16 residues. CDR1 is SGHDN, CDR2 FVKESK, per germline. The CDR3 sequence: CASSQTRQGPYYGYTF. DNA for the CDR3: TGTGCCAGCAGCCAAACCCGACAGGGGCCCTACTATGGCTACACCTTC.